Sequencing of this T cell receptor (beta chain) was carried out in a study of cytomegalovirus exposure and HLA in healthy donors. Notes on the study in general: Published work reported that the classifier diagnosed cytomegalovirus status with high specificity and sensitivity. Apart from CMV serostatus, no immune exposure information was available. Many donors carried some public TCRs, although rarity characterized most TCR sequences.

The trim removed 2 bases at V and 0 bases at J, leaving 8 bases unmatched. This CDR3 comprises 18 residues. CDR1 is SGHTA, CDR2 FQGNSA, per germline. The study sampled nominally healthy donors, though unrecorded immune exposures were likely. Researchers ran the PCR with 60 Vbeta and 13 Jbeta primers. The data were produced by immunoSEQ multiplex PCR, yet TCRdb's version contains in-frame clones alone and is incomplete. The sample has approximately 150,000 clones, roughly 76% seen once. Notes on this clone: Its antigen is still unknown.

The specimen was PBMCs. This receptor was obtained from a man in his sixties in good health and CMV-seronegative. The V gene is TRBV7-2, the J gene TRBJ2-3, with TRBD2 matching 10 bases. CDR3 in amino acids: CASSLMSGGGLSTDTQYF. As DNA, the CDR3 is TGTGCCAGCAGCTTAATGAGCGGGGGGGGCCTTAGCACAGATACGCAGTATTTT. The whole variable domain, remainder taken from reference TRBV7-2 and TRBJ2-3, is GAGVSQSPSNKVTEKGKDVELRCDPISGHTALYWYRQSLGQGLEFLIYFQGNSAPDKSGLPSDRFSAERTGGSVSTLTIQRTQQEDSAVYLCASSLMSGGGLSTDTQYFGPGTRLTVL.